This T cell receptor (beta chain) was found in a study of cytomegalovirus exposure and HLA in healthy donors. The PCR used 60 Vbeta and 13 Jbeta primers. The assay was immunoSEQ multiplex PCR, and TCRdb's table has in-frame clones only and misses some. In the table there are a few hundred thousand clones, 80% to 95% of which are singletons. Trimming stripped 0 bases from V and 1 base from J, with 17 bases between. The CDR3 consists of 18 residues. The V gene's germline CDR1 is SGDLS and CDR2 YYNGEE. The sample was PBMCs. The TCR originated in a girl aged 2 to 9 in good health and CMV-seronegative. The rearrangement links TRBV9 to TRBJ2-1; D may be TRBD1 (6 bases). CDR3 nucleotide sequence: TGTGCCAGCAGCGTAGGTTTCTGGGACACAACTTCCTACAATGAGCAGTTCTTC. The encoded protein is CASSVGFWDTTSYNEQFF.